This TCR beta chain came from a study of shared clonotypes between healthy human individuals. Study summary: Participating donors consisted of a couple of women and a few men aged 18 to 49. Study outcomes and limitations: Relative to memory subsets, naive subsets generally showed larger estimated richness.

As to this clone: Its antigen is unidentified. Within the sample, other DNA sequences also encode this same CDR3.

Assay runs were performed at deep level. The DNA input per sorted-subset replicate PCR was 200 to 250 ng, corresponding to 25,000 to 35,000 T cell genomes. TCRdb keeps only in-frame clones here, not all; method: immunoSEQ multiplex PCR. The repertoire holds 2 million or so clones, with roughly 96% as singletons. The receptor comes from a young man in good health. The sample comprised naive CD4+ T cells sorted from blood. This sample's subset: CD45RA+ positively selected.

DNA for the CDR3: TGTGCCATCAGAAAGGACCCTAACACTGAAGCTTTCTTT. It codes for CAIRKDPNTEAFF. The chain recombines TRBV10-3 with TRBJ1-1; unclear D gene. The germline CDR1 and CDR2 sequences are ENHRY and SYGVKD. This CDR3 comprises 13 residues. The V and J ends lost 6 bases and 2 bases respectively, with 10 bases between them.